This passage covers 30 T cell receptor beta chains from one sample sequenced in a study of cytotoxic CD8 clonotypes in ibrutinib-treated CLL. Only in-frame clones appear in the TCRdb table, and some are missing; sequencing was by immunoSEQ multiplex PCR. The table lists tens of thousands of clones, about four fifths of them singletons. The sample was PBMCs, taken after 12 months of ibrutinib treatment. These receptors all come from a human donor with chronic lymphocytic leukemia.

J is TRBJ1-3 and V is TRBV5-8; D remains ambiguous. CDR3 length: 15 residues. Germline V gene lookup returns CDR1 SGHTS and CDR2 YDEGEE. Trimming took off 4 bases at V and 0 bases at J, with 11 bases between the two ends. The CDR3 bases are TGTGCCAGCAGCCCCACGTGGGGCTCTGGAAACACCATATATTTT. It yields the protein CASSPTWGSGNTIYF.

This chain links TRBV30 with TRBJ2-5, with D perhaps matching TRBD2 (5 bases). The CDR3 is 12 amino acids. The germline V gene encodes CDR1 GTSNPN and CDR2 SVGIG (reference sequence). V dropped 3 bases and J dropped 1 base, with 6 bases sitting between them. This chain's CDR3 is CAWSAGQETQYF. The CDR3 DNA sequence: TGTGCCTGGAGCGCGGGCCAAGAGACCCAGTACTTC.

This chain joins TRBV28 and TRBJ2-2; D tentatively reads TRBD1 or TRBD2 (6 bases each). The V gene's germline CDR1 is MDHEN and CDR2 SYDVKM. The CDR3 has 14 amino acids. V dropped 6 bases and J dropped 4 bases, with 12 bases sitting between them. This CDR3 reads CASRRGPPTGELFF. Written as DNA, the CDR3 is TGTGCCAGCAGACGGGGGCCCCCCACCGGGGAGCTGTTTTTT.

The chain couples TRBV10-2 to TRBJ1-5, with a weak D call TRBD1 (6 bases). The V and J ends lost 3 bases and 4 bases respectively, with 10 bases between them. Germline CDR1 reads WSHSY; CDR2 reads SAAADI. The CDR3 is 14 residues long. The CDR3 DNA is TGCGCCAGCAGTGACCGGACAGCTAATCAGCCCCAGCATTTT. Residues: CASSDRTANQPQHF.

V gene TRBV7-9 combines with J gene TRBJ1-2; tentative D call: TRBD1 (5 bases). The germline V gene has CDR1 SEHNR and CDR2 FQNEAQ (reference sequence). This CDR3 region has 14 residues. V shed 0 bases and J shed 5 bases, with 10 bases lying between them. For the CDR3, the DNA is TGTGCCAGCAGCTTAGCCCCGACAGCGTATGGCTACACCTTC. It translates to CASSLAPTAYGYTF.

J is TRBJ2-2 and V is TRBV14; 13 bases fit TRBD2. The CDR3 totals 18 residues. Germline V gene sequence: CDR1 SGHDN, CDR2 FVKESK. V lost 8 bases to trimming and J lost 4 bases; unmatched junction nucleotides: 13. The CDR3 region has the DNA TGTGCCAGCCAGCCCACACTAGCGGGGGGGCCTGGCACCGGGGAGCTGTTTTTT. Its translation: CASQPTLAGGPGTGELFF.

This sequence joins TRBV21-1 and TRBJ2-7; TRBD2 is taken as the D call from the table, unchecked against the DNA. TRBV21-1 is marked as a pseudogene. The CDR3 covers 16 residues. The CDR3 DNA reads TGTGCCAGCAGCAAAGTGGACCAGCGGGGACCCTACGAGCAGTACTTC. Its protein is CASSKVDQRGPYEQYF.

This clone was picked up one time. The rearrangement joins TRBV27 to TRBJ2-3, with a tentative D call TRBD1 (6 bases). This CDR3 is 14 amino acids long. Germline assignment: CDR1 MNHEY and CDR2 SMNVEV (reference sequence). The V and J ends lost 5 bases and 4 bases respectively, with 13 bases between them. The CDR3 reads CASSPTGTPDTQYF. CDR3 bases: TGTGCCAGCAGTCCTACAGGGACCCCAGATACGCAGTATTTT.

This chain links TRBV7-9 with TRBJ1-2, with TRBD1 matching over 9 bases. Germline V gene sequence: CDR1 SEHNR, CDR2 FQNEAQ (reference sequence). This CDR3 has 14 amino acids. The V and J ends lost 1 base and 8 bases, in that order; junction bases with no gene match: 5. This chain's CDR3 is CASSLGDRVFGYTF. DNA of the CDR3: TGTGCCAGCAGCTTAGGGGACAGGGTCTTCGGCTACACCTTC.

This clone showed up just once. V usage is TRBV7-8 and J usage is TRBJ2-5; possibly TRBD1 for D (6 bases). V was trimmed by 5 bases and J by 5 bases, leaving 18 bases between them. Germline values: CDR1 SGHVS, CDR2 FQNEAQ. CDR3 length: 15 amino acids. The CDR3, as DNA: TGTGCCAGCAGCCCCGGGGACACTGGTGGGGAGACCCAGTACTTC. Protein sequence: CASSPGDTGGETQYF.

This rearrangement joins TRBV7-9 to TRBJ2-2, with D unclear. V was trimmed by 3 bases and J by 7 bases, leaving 9 bases between them. CDR1 is SEHNR and CDR2 is FQNEAQ in the germline V gene (reference sequence). The CDR3 is 13 residues long. In DNA, the CDR3 is TGTGCCAGCAGCTTTTTCGTGGACGGGGAGCTGTTTTTT. Protein product: CASSFFVDGELFF.

The chain has TRBV7-2 and TRBJ2-1, with TRBD2 matching over 10 bases. This CDR3 is built from 15 residues. Germline CDR1 is SGHTA and CDR2 is FQGNSA. J was trimmed by 8 bases and V by 2 bases; bases with no gene match: 6. In nucleotides, the CDR3 is TGTGCCAGCAGCTTACGGTCTAGCGGGGGCTATGAGCAGTTCTTC. Protein product: CASSLRSSGGYEQFF.

This chain joins TRBV11-2 and TRBJ2-7; 8 bases line up with TRBD2. Unmatched junction bases numbered 9, after V lost 5 bases and J lost 9 bases. This CDR3 is 13 amino acids long. Germline loops: CDR1 SGHAT, CDR2 FQNNGV. CDR3: CASSPGGTTRQYF. The CDR3 DNA reads TGTGCCAGCAGCCCGGGGGGGACTACGAGGCAGTACTTC.

This chain connects TRBV27 to TRBJ2-1; 10 bases agree with TRBD2. From germline, CDR1 is MNHEY and CDR2 SMNVEV (reference sequence). Germline trimming cut 6 bases from V and 4 bases from J; bases unmatched to any gene: 6. This CDR3 region has 15 residues. Written as DNA, the CDR3 is TGTGCCAGCAGAAAAATAGCGGGGGGATACAATGAGCAGTTCTTC. Translating it yields CASRKIAGGYNEQFF.

This clone was counted between two and nine times. This chain connects TRBV6-1 to TRBJ1-3; D remains ambiguous. The CDR3 extends over 13 amino acids. The germline V gene encodes CDR1 MNHNS and CDR2 SASEGT. V lost 6 bases and J lost 0, with 6 bases in between. The CDR3 here is CASSPSSGNTIYF. The CDR3 DNA reads as TGTGCCAGCAGCCCGAGCTCTGGAAACACCATATATTTT.

This clone turned up a few times. This sequence joins TRBV19 and TRBJ2-2, with D perhaps TRBD1 (6 bases). The CDR3 runs 14 residues. CDR1 and CDR2 (germline): LNHDA, SQIVND (reference sequence). V lost 9 bases and J 4 bases, leaving 15 bases between the germline ends. The CDR3 DNA reads TGTGCCAGCCGAACAGGGATACCCACCGGGGAGCTGTTTTTT. It is translated as CASRTGIPTGELFF.

V and J are TRBV27 and TRBJ1-5; D uncertain. Trimming pared 8 bases from V and 2 bases from J, leaving 16 bases between. The germline V gene encodes CDR1 MNHEY and CDR2 SMNVEV (reference sequence). This CDR3 is 15 amino acids long. CDR3 region: CASGRTVSGNQPQHF. CDR3 DNA sequence: TGTGCCAGCGGTCGAACAGTATCGGGCAATCAGCCCCAGCATTTT.

The chain combines TRBV2 with TRBJ1-5; D is possibly TRBD1 (5 bases). There are 13 residues in the CDR3. Germline lookup yields CDR1 SNHLY and CDR2 FYNNEI. CDR3 in DNA: TGTGCTAGCGGGGGGAATAGCAATCAGCCCCAGCATTTT. The encoded protein is CASGGNSNQPQHF. Full variable domain (outside the CDR3, taken from reference TRBV2 and TRBJ1-5): EPEVTQTPSHQVTQMGQEVILRCVPISNHLYFYWYRQILGQKVEFLVSFYNNEISEKSEIFDDQFSVERPDGSNFTLKIRSTKLEDSAMYFCASGGNSNQPQHFGDGTRLSIL.

This clone was found a few times. The genes are TRBV7-9 and TRBJ2-1; D is possibly TRBD1 (6 bases). This CDR3 comprises 14 residues. The germline CDR1 and CDR2 sequences are SEHNR and FQNEAQ (reference sequence). V gave up 5 bases and J gave up 8 bases, with 16 bases separating them. CDR3 coding DNA: TGTGCCAGCAGCGCCTGGACAGACGGAGATGAGCAGTTCTTC. Residues: CASSAWTDGDEQFF.

This rearrangement joins TRBV5-4 to TRBJ1-1; possibly TRBD1 for D (6 bases). Germline CDR1 SGHNT, CDR2 YYREEE (reference sequence). The CDR3 totals 13 residues. V was cut by 4 bases and J by 7 bases, with 14 bases left in between. The chain's CDR3 is CASSLRQEGEAFF. CDR3 DNA: TGTGCCAGCAGCCTGAGACAGGAGGGTGAAGCTTTCTTT.

The V and J genes are TRBV18 and TRBJ1-1; D uncertain. The CDR3 has 14 residues. Trimming took off 1 base at V and 3 bases at J, with 9 bases between the two ends. CDR1 and CDR2 (germline): KGHSH, LQKENI. The DNA for the CDR3 is TGTGCCAGCTCACCACTCGCGGGGTACACTGAAGCTTTCTTT. Protein product: CASSPLAGYTEAFF.

This clone was detected a few times. The chain recombines TRBV6-5 with TRBJ2-1, with D unresolved. CDR3 length: 13 residues. Looked up from germline, CDR1 is MNHEY and CDR2 is SVGAGI. The V end was cut by 2 bases, the J end by 7 bases, with 9 bases between. The CDR3, as DNA: TGTGCCAGCAGTTACGTAGGAGAAAATGAGCAGTTCTTC. This translates into CASSYVGENEQFF.

The genes are TRBV27 and TRBJ1-2; D is uncertain. V was pared by 2 bases and J by 8 bases, with 12 bases between. Germline assignment: CDR1 MNHEY and CDR2 SMNVEV (reference sequence). The CDR3 is made up of 13 amino acids. In DNA form, the CDR3 reads TGTGCCAGCAGTTTAGCCCGAGCGGCGGGCTACACCTTC. This gives the protein CASSLARAAGYTF.

This clone was detected ten times or more. V usage is TRBV9 and J usage is TRBJ2-3, with 10 bases aligning to TRBD2. J gave up 4 bases and V 4 bases, and 6 bases lay outside the gene matches. This CDR3 is 15 amino acids long. CDR1 and CDR2 from the germline V gene are SGDLS and YYNGEE. CDR3 sequence reads: CASSPLAGDSDTQYF. For the CDR3, the DNA is TGTGCCAGCAGCCCCCTAGCGGGAGACTCAGATACGCAGTATTTT.

The rearrangement links TRBV19 to TRBJ2-5; 8 nucleotides line up with TRBD1. This CDR3 is 14 amino acids long. Germline CDR1 and CDR2: LNHDA and SQIVND (reference sequence). The junction had 7 bases not matched to a gene; V was cut back by 6 bases and J by 4 bases. CDR3 loop: CASSTGGMGETQYF. The DNA of the CDR3 is TGTGCCAGTAGCACAGGGGGGATGGGAGAGACCCAGTACTTC.

Only a few counts were recorded for this clone. The chain has TRBV27 and TRBJ1-2, with 9 bases that match TRBD1. The V segment lost 7 bases and the J segment 2 bases; nucleotides outside the gene matches: 8. Germline V gene sequence: CDR1 MNHEY, CDR2 SMNVEV (reference sequence). CDR3 length: 15 amino acids. The CDR3 protein is CASTRTGEANYGYTF. The DNA for the CDR3 is TGTGCCAGCACCAGGACAGGGGAGGCCAACTATGGCTACACCTTC.

This clone was counted between two and nine times. This sequence joins TRBV9 and TRBJ1-3; TRBD1 aligns across 8 bases. The CDR3 extends over 16 amino acids. From germline, CDR1 is SGDLS and CDR2 YYNGEE. V shed 4 bases, J shed 4 bases, and the junction held 10 bases outside the gene matches. The CDR3 spells CASSPHPTGDGNTIYF. CDR3 nucleotide sequence: TGTGCCAGCAGCCCCCACCCGACAGGGGACGGAAACACCATATATTTT.

The rearrangement links TRBV7-2 to TRBJ2-2, with D perhaps TRBD2 (5 bases). Trimming took off 1 base at V and 3 bases at J, with 6 bases between the two ends. The CDR3 runs to 14 residues. The germline CDR1 and CDR2 sequences are SGHTA and FQGNSA. CDR3 in amino acids: CASSLERYTGELFF. The CDR3 nucleotides are TGTGCCAGCAGCTTAGAGCGGTACACCGGGGAGCTGTTTTTT.

The rearrangement uses TRBV7-2 and TRBJ2-1; D tentatively reads TRBD1 or TRBD2 (6 bases each). The CDR3 totals 13 residues. Trimming removed 5 bases at V and 10 bases at J, with 15 bases between. CDR1 SGHTA and CDR2 FQGNSA come from the germline V gene. The CDR3 coding sequence is TGTGCCAGCAGCAGCACAGGGAGCGGGGAGCAGTTCTTC. This gives the protein CASSSTGSGEQFF.

The V call is TRBV11-2, the J call TRBJ2-5, with D perhaps matching TRBD1 (5 bases). The CDR3 is 16 residues long. Trimming cost V 5 bases and J 0 bases, with 16 bases left between them. CDR1 is SGHAT, CDR2 FQNNGV, per germline. The CDR3 region is CASSPPRAGYQETQYF. DNA for the CDR3: TGTGCCAGCAGCCCACCCCGCGCAGGGTACCAAGAGACCCAGTACTTC.